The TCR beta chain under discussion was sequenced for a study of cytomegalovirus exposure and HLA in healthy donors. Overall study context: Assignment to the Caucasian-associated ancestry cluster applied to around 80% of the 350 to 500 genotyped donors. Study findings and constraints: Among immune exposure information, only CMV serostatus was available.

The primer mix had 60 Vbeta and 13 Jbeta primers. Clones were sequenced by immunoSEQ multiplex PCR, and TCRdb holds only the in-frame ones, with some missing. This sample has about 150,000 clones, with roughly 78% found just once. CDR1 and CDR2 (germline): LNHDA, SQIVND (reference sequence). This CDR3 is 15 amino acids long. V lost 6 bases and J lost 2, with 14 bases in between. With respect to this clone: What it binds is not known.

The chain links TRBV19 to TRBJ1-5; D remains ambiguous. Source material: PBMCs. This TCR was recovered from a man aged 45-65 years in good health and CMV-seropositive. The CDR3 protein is CASSPGPGGNQPQHF. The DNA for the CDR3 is TGTGCCAGTAGCCCTGGGCCAGGCGGCAATCAGCCCCAGCATTTT.